This TCR beta chain was sequenced for a study of blood T cells in healthy people across ages (dated by TCRdb to between 2014 and 2017). For the study in its entirety: In model experiments, template switching captured about one uniquely barcoded TCR beta cDNA molecule for every two T cells. The study measured age-related changes in TCR beta repertoire diversity using deep sequencing normalized with unique cDNA molecular identifiers. Four age groups were formed from the donors: young (average roughly 16 years), middle-aged (just under 40), aged (approximately 60) and long-lived (less than 85). To avoid experimental bias, donors of different ages were spread randomly across the sequencing lanes. Two additional independent replicas of 1 million unique cDNA reads from the same blood draw were analyzed for two donors (one aged 18 to 29 and one aged 80 or older). What the authors observed across the whole study: Because profiling used bulk unsorted PBMCs, naive and antigen-experienced compartments could not be compared conclusively. A strong correlation was found between observed TCR beta diversity and the percentage of naive T cells measured by flow cytometry. Estimates of total diversity based on one million sequenced T cells were considered lower bounds and underestimates. Donor CMV infection status was unknown, potentially confounding age-related changes in expanded clonotypes. Observed TCR beta diversity per million T cells fell roughly linearly with age, and a significant reduction was already apparent by age around 44. Compared with the aged group, the long-lived group had more naive CD4+ T cells, fewer expanded clones and increased TCR diversity, a pattern suggesting age selection.

The library was made by 5' RACE. Sequencing took place on an Illumina HiSeq 2500. A second PCR of roughly 7 to 11 cycles was run with a J-beta primer mix and a sample-barcoded 5' primer. A template-switch 5' adaptor carrying 12 random nucleotides introduced a unique molecular identifier onto each TCR beta cDNA molecule. Each sample yielded at least 2.5 million CDR3-containing paired-end reads. First-strand cDNA synthesis was performed from all RNA using the Mint cDNA synthesis kit, with priming by a TRBC-specific oligonucleotide. Following uracil-DNA glycosylase treatment, all cDNA underwent a first 18-cycle PCR with the universal primers M1SS and BC2_uni_R. The study's own analysis went as follows. Normalization of each sample was performed by random selection of 1 million high-quality reads, each carrying a distinct molecular identifier. Instead of being binned into consensus sequences, reads that shared molecular identifiers were thrown out. CDR3 identification, clonotype clustering and error correction used MiTCR with a Q25 quality threshold and the strictest error-elimination algorithm. A nonparametric unseen species model with Euler transformation was used to estimate lower-bound total TCR beta diversity. Using fastp trimming at Q25 and MiXCR clonotype assembly, TCRdb reanalyzed the public sequencing data and kept in-frame beta chains. Rows matching on CDR3 protein sequence are summarized as one entry with the most common DNA and genes. TCRdb's processing, not the authors' own work, is the source of the V and J calls. This sample is represented by around 650,000 distinct CDR3 sequences; 40% to 45% of them were singletons. 30% of the sample is held by the ten biggest clonotypes.

Worth noting for this clonotype: Its target antigen remains unknown. No base quality information exists; no much larger clone differs at one position.

Systemically healthy Caucasian individuals from Russia, roughly 40 in total and aged about 6 to 100 years, were included as donors. Roughly 10 milliliters of peripheral blood were drawn from each donor into EDTA-treated Vacutainer tubes. Ficoll-Paque density-gradient centrifugation was used to isolate PBMCs, with at least 7 million obtained per sample. Trizol reagent was used to extract total RNA from the PBMCs, yielding at least 6 micrograms per sample. For every donor, flow cytometry on a PBMC aliquot measured the percentage of naive CD45RAhigh/CD27high T cells. The germline ends are 11 bases apart after V is trimmed by 2 bases and J by 4 bases. CDR1 and CDR2, looked up from the germline V gene, are SGHTA and FQGNSA. The CDR3 contains 15 residues, cysteine and phenylalanine counted. Here the CDR3 DNA is all that survives: 45 bases in frame from base 1.

The specimen was blood. The clonotype was recovered from a man older than 75 in good health. This sequence uses TRBV7-2 and TRBJ2-2; TRBD2 is possibly the D segment (5 matching bases). At the DNA level, the sequence is TGTGCCAGCAGCTTATCGAGGGTACGCACCGGGGAGCTGTTTTTT. This gives the protein CASSLSRVRTGELFF.